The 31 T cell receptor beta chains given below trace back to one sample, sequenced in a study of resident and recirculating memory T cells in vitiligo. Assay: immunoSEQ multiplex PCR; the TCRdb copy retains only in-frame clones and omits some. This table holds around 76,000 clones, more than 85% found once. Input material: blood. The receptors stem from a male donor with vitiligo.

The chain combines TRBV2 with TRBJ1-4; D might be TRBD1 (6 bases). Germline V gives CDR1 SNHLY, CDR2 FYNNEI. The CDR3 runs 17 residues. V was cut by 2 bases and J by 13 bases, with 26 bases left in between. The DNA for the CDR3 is TGTGCCAGCAGTGAAAACTACGTGGACAGCTCGAACGAAGGACTGTTTTTT. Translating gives CASSENYVDSSNEGLFF.

CDR3 in amino acids: CASSDELGGGPTDTQYF. The CDR3 bases are TGTGCCAGCAGTGATGAATTAGGGGGGGGGCCCACAGATACGCAGTATTTT. The chain combines TRBV6-1 with TRBJ2-3; the D gene is possibly TRBD2 (7 bases). This CDR3 is 17 amino acids long. The V gene lost 3 bases and the J gene lost 2 bases, with 18 bases spanning the gap. Germline V gene lookup returns CDR1 MNHNS and CDR2 SASEGT.

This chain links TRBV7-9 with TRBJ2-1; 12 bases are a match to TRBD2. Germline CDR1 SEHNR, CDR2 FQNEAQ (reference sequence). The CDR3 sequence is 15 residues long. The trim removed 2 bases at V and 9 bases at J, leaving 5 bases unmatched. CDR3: CASSLSSGGALEQFF. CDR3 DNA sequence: TGTGCCAGCAGCTTATCTAGCGGGGGGGCCCTTGAGCAGTTCTTC.

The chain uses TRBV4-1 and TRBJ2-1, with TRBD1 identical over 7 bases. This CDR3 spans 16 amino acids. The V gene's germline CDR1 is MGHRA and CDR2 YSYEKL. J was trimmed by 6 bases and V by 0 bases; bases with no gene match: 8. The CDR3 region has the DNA TGCGCCAGCAGCCAAGAGGAGGCAGGGGGTTTCAATGAGCAGTTCTTC. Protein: CASSQEEAGGFNEQFF.

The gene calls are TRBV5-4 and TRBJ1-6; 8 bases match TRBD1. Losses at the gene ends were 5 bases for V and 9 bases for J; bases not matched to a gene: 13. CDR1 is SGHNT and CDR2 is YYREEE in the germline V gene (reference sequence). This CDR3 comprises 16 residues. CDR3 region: CASRTLTGDSGSPLHF. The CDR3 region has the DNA TGTGCCAGCAGAACCCTGACAGGGGATAGTGGTTCACCCCTCCACTTT.

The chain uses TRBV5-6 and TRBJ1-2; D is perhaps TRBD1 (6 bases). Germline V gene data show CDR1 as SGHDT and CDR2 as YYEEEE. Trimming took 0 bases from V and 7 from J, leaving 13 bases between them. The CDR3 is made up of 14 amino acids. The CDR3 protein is CASSLDRGQVGYTF. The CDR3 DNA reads TGTGCCAGCAGCTTGGATAGGGGACAAGTTGGCTACACCTTC.

In DNA, the CDR3 is TGTGCCAGCAGGGCGGCCGGGGAACTCGAGCAGTACTTC. It is translated as CASRAAGELEQYF. The V gene is TRBV28, the J gene TRBJ2-7; weak D call: TRBD2 (5 bases). V lost 6 bases to trimming and J lost 6 bases, with 15 bases between them. This CDR3 comprises 13 residues. Per the germline V gene, CDR1 is MDHEN and CDR2 is SYDVKM.

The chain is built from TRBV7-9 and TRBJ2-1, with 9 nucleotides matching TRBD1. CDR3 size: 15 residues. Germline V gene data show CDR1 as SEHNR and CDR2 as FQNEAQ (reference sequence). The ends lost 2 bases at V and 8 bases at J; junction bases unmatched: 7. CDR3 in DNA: TGTGCCAGCAGCTTATTGGGACAGGGTCGTGATGAGCAGTTCTTC. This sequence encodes CASSLLGQGRDEQFF.

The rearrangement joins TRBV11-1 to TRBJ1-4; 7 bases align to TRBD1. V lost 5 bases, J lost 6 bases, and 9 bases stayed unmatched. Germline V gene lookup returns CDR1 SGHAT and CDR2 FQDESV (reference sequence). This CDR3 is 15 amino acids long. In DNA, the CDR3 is TGTGCCAGCAGCCTGCACGGGACAGTCGATGAAAAACTGTTTTTT. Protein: CASSLHGTVDEKLFF.

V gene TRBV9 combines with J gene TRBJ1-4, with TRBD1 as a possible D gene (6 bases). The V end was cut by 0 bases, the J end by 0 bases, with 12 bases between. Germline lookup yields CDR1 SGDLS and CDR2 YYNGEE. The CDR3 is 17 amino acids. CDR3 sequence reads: CASSVARGQTTNEKLFF. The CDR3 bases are TGTGCCAGCAGCGTAGCTCGAGGACAGACAACTAATGAAAAACTGTTTTTT. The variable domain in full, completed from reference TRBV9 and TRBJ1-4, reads DSGVTQTPKHLITATGQRVTLRCSPRSGDLSVYWYQQSLDQGLQFLIQYYNGEERAKGNILERFSAQQFPDLHSELNLSSLELGDSALYFCASSVARGQTTNEKLFFGSGTQLSVL.

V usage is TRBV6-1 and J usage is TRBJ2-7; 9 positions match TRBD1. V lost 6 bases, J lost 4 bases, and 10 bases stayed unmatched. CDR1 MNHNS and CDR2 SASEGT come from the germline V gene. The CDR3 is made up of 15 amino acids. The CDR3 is CASRTGGTGTYEQYF. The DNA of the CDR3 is TGTGCCAGCAGAACAGGGGGCACGGGGACTTACGAGCAGTACTTC.

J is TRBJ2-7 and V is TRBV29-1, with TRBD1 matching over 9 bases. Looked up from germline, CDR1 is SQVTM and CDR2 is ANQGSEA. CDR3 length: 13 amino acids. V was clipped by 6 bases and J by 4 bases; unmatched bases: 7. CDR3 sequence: CSVRTGDFYEQYF. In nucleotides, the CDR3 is TGCAGCGTGCGGACAGGGGATTTTTACGAGCAGTACTTC.

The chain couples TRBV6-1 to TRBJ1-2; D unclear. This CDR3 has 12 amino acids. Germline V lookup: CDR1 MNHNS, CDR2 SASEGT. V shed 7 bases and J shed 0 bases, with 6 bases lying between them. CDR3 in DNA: TGTGCCAGCACGCAGACTAACTATGGCTACACCTTC. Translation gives CASTQTNYGYTF.

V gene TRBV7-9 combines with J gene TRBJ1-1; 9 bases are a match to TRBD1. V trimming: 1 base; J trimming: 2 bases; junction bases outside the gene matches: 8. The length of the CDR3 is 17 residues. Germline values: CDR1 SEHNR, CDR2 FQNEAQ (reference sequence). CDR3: CASSLESAGQGNTEAFF. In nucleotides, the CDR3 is TGTGCCAGCAGCTTAGAGTCAGCGGGACAGGGAAACACTGAAGCTTTCTTT.

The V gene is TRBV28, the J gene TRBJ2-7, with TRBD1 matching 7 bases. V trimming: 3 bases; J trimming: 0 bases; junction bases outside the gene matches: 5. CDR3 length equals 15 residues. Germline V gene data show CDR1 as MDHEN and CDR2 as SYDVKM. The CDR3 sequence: CASSFSGGSSYEQYF. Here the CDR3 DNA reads TGTGCCAGCAGTTTTTCAGGGGGAAGCTCCTACGAGCAGTACTTC.

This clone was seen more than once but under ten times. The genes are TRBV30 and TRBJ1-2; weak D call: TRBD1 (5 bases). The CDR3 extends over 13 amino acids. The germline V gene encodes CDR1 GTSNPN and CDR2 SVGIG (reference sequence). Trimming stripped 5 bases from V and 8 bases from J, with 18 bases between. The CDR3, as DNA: TGTGCCTGGGACTTGCAACGGACACCCGGCTACACCTTC. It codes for CAWDLQRTPGYTF.

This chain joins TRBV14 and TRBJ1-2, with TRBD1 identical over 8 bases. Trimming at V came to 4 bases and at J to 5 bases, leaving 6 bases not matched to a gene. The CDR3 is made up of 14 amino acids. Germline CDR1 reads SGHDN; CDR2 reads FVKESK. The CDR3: CASSPRQGWYGYTF. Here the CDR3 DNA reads TGTGCCAGCAGCCCCCGACAGGGGTGGTATGGCTACACCTTC.

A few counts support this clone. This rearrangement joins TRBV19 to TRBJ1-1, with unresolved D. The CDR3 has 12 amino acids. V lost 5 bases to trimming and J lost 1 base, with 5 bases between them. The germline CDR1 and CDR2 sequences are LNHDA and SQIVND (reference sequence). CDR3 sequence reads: CASSGRNTEAFF. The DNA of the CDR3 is TGTGCCAGTAGTGGGCGGAACACTGAAGCTTTCTTT.

The CDR3 coding sequence is TGCGCCAGCTCGTCTGTAGGGACACTGGCCCACGAGCAGTACTTC. The encoded protein is CASSSVGTLAHEQYF. This rearrangement joins TRBV4-1 to TRBJ2-7; D may be TRBD1 (6 bases). This CDR3 region has 15 residues. Trimming removed 8 bases from V and 5 bases from J, with 22 bases in between. CDR1 is MGHRA and CDR2 is YSYEKL in the germline V gene.

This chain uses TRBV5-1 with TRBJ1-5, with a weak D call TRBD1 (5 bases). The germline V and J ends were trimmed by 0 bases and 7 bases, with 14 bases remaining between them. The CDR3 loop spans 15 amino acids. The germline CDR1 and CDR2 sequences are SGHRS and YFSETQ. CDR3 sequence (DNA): TGCGCCAGCAGCTTGGTCGGAGGGGCTAGCCAGCCCCAGCATTTT. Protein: CASSLVGGASQPQHF.

CDR3 protein: CASSGQSYNEQFF. The CDR3 coding sequence is TGCGCCAGCAGTGGACAGTCCTACAATGAGCAGTTCTTC. The chain links TRBV10-1 to TRBJ2-1; possibly TRBD1 for D (5 bases). The CDR3 consists of 13 residues. Trimming pared 4 bases from V and 1 base from J, leaving 5 bases between. Germline-derived CDR1 and CDR2 are WNHNN and SYGVQD (reference sequence).

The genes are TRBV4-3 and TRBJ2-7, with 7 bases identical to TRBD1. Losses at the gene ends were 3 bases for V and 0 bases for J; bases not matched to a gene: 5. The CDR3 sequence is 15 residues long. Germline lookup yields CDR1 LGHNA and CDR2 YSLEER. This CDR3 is CASSQQRTGSYEQYF. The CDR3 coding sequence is TGCGCCAGCAGCCAGCAGCGGACAGGCTCCTACGAGCAGTACTTC.

CDR3 sequence: CASSVGGSDTGELFF. In DNA, the CDR3 is TGTGCCAGCAGCGTAGGAGGGAGTGACACCGGGGAGCTGTTTTTT. J is TRBJ2-2 and V is TRBV9, with D possibly being TRBD2 (5 bases). V was pared by 0 bases and J by 3 bases, with 9 bases between. CDR1 and CDR2 (germline): SGDLS, YYNGEE. This CDR3 has 15 residues.

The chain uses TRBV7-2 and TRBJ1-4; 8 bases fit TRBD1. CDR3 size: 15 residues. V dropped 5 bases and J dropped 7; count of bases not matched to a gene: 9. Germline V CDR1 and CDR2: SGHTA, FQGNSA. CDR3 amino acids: CASSKTGVGREKLFF. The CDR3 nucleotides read TGTGCCAGCAGCAAGACAGGGGTAGGGCGTGAAAAACTGTTTTTT.

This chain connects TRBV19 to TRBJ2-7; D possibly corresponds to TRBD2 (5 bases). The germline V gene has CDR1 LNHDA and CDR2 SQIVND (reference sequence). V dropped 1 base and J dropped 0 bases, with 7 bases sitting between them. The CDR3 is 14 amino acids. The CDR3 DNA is TGTGCCAGTAGTATAGTCGGACTCTCCTACGAGCAGTACTTC. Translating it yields CASSIVGLSYEQYF. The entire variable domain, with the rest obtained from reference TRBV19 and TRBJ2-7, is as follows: DGGITQSPKYLFRKEGQNVTLSCEQNLNHDAMYWYRQDPGQGLRLIYYSQIVNDFQKGDIAEGYSVSREKKESFPLTVTSAQKNPTAFYLCASSIVGLSYEQYFGPGTRLTVT.

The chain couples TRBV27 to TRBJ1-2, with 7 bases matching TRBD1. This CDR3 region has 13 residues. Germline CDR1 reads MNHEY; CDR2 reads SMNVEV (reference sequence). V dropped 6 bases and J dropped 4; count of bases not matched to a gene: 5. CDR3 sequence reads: CASSRTGPYGYTF. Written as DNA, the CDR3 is TGTGCCAGCAGCCGGACAGGCCCCTATGGCTACACCTTC.

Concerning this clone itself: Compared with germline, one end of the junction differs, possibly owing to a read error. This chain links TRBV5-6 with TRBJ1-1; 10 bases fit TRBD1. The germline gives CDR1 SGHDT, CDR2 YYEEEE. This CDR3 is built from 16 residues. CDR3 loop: CASSLGRLERQGAHKF. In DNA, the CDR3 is TGTGCCAGCAGCTTAGGCCGTCTCGAGAGACAGGGGGCCCATAAGTTT.

CDR3 protein: CASSFRTGKETQYF. The DNA for the CDR3 is TGTGCCAGCAGCTTCCGGACAGGAAAAGAGACCCAGTACTTC. The chain has TRBV13 and TRBJ2-5; 7 bases agree with TRBD1. Looked up from germline, CDR1 is PRHDT and CDR2 is FYEKMQ (reference sequence). The CDR3 loop spans 14 amino acids. With V trimmed by 3 bases and J by 3 bases, 4 bases remained unmatched.

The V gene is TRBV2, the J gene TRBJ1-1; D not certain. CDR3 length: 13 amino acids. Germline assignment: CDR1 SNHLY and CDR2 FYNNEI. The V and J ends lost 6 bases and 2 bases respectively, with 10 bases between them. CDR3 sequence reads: CASRPEQNTEAFF. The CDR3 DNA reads TGTGCCAGCAGGCCAGAACAAAACACTGAAGCTTTCTTT.

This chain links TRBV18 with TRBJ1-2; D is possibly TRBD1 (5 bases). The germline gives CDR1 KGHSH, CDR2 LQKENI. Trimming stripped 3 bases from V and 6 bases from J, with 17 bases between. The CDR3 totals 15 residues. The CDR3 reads CASSPSDKPFDGYTF. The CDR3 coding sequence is TGTGCCAGCTCACCTTCGGACAAGCCGTTTGATGGCTACACCTTC.

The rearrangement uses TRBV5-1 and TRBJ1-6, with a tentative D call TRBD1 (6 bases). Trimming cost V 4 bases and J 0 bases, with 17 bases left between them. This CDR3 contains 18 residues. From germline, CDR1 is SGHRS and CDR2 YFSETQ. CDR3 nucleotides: TGCGCCAGCAGCGCGGGGGGCCACCGGGGCTCCTATAATTCACCCCTCCACTTT. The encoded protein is CASSAGGHRGSYNSPLHF.